This T cell receptor beta chain is drawn from a study of CD8+CD57+ T cells in acquired aplastic anemia (dated by TCRdb to between 2017 and 2018). Turning to the overall study: A mean of around 3.2 ug of DNA, ranging from roughly 0.19 to 27.4 ug, was extracted from sorted CD4+ and CD8+ cells. CD8+CD57+ expansion was defined as frequency above the mean frequency observed in healthy subjects. On the study overall, not on this receptor specifically: Although 25 to 30 CD8+ CDR3 sequences were shared by patients and controls, these sequences appeared highly expressed in patients and within the immunodominant clones of patients. CD8+ Simpson's diversity did not differ significantly between patients and healthy controls (P=0.060).

Genomic DNA served as template for TCR beta VDJ combination and CDR3 sequence profiling. An Illumina HiSeq 2000 was the platform used for TCR repertoire sequencing. The authors processed their data as follows. Repertoire assessment relied on Simpson's diversity index, CDR3 size and DJ length profiles, and TRBV/TRBJ rearrangement plots. Whichever DNA sequence was most abundant in the deep sequencing data was defined as the immunodominant clone. CDR3 amino acid sequences were checked for sharing across subjects and were also compared against the VDJdb database and published repertoires. TCRdb took the public reads, trimmed them with fastp at Q25, ran MiXCR for clone calling and kept in-frame beta chains. Every entry covers one CDR3 protein and lists the most common genes and DNA from its rows. The V and J calls were determined by TCRdb, not by the authors. This sample has approximately 170,000 distinct CDR3 sequences in its table, and roughly 45% of those were observed once. The leading ten clones occupy 3.2% of the sample.

Notes on this clonotype: Its antigen is currently not known. One base away there is no much larger clone; base qualities are not given.

Patients chosen for sequencing had shown expansion of CD8+CD57+ cells by flow cytometry. Every patient had a diagnosis of severe acquired aplastic anemia based on International Study of Aplastic Anemia and Agranulocytosis and Camitta criteria. Patients had received no therapy at the time of blood sampling. TCR repertoires of sorted CD4+ and CD8+ blood T cells from severe aplastic anemia patients and healthy subjects were deep-sequenced in the study. Patients were enrolled under clinicaltrials.gov protocols 00001620, 01623167, 00001397, 00071045, 00081523 and 00961064 in the USA. Ficoll-Paque density gradient centrifugation was used to isolate peripheral blood mononuclear cells. CD4+ and CD8+ T cells were sorted by FACS or magnetic beads before DNA extraction. Measured from the cysteine to the phenylalanine, the CDR3 is 15 residues long. Solely the CDR3 DNA is kept, with 45 bases framed from the first base. V is clipped by 0 bases and J by 6 bases, and the sequence between their germline boundaries is 12 bases long. CDR1 and CDR2 are read off the germline V gene as ENHRY and SYGVKD.

The chain couples TRBV10-3 to TRBJ1-5; the D gene is not confidently resolved. The material sequenced was sorted CD4+, CD8+, or CD8+CD57+ T cells (not recorded which) from PBMCs. This receptor was taken from a human donor with aplastic anemia. The CDR3 amino acid sequence is: CAISESRNEAQPQHF. In nucleotide form, the sequence is TGTGCCATCAGTGAGTCTAGGAATGAGGCTCAGCCCCAGCATTTT.